One sample yielded the 4 T cell receptor beta chains listed below, sequenced in a study of blood T cells in healthy people across ages. Using a J-beta primer mix together with a sample-barcoded 5' primer, a second PCR was run for roughly 6 to 12 cycles. In TCRdb, the 5' RACE reads were re-called with MiXCR into one record per CDR3 protein. The sample yields around 990,000 distinct CDR3 sequences, 35% to 45% seen once. Material for sequencing was blood. The receptors come from a man between 18 and 35 years old in good health.

Written as DNA, the CDR3 is TGCAGTGCTAGAGTTCCTTCTAGCACAGATACGCAGTATTTT. Amino acid sequence: CSARVPSSTDTQYF. V is TRBV20-1 and J is TRBJ2-3; D remains ambiguous. From germline, CDR1 is DFQATT and CDR2 SNEGSKA (reference sequence). The V end was cut by 1 base, the J end by 0 bases, with 8 bases between. The CDR3 has 14 amino acids.

This clonotype has ten or more counts. The CDR3 DNA reads TGTGCCATCAGTGAGTTTGGACAGGGAACAGATACGCAGTATTTT. Protein sequence: CAISEFGQGTDTQYF. The genes are TRBV10-3 and TRBJ2-3, with 8 bases that match TRBD1. Germline values: CDR1 ENHRY, CDR2 SYGVKD. The V segment lost 1 base and the J segment 3 bases; nucleotides outside the gene matches: 3. The CDR3 is 15 residues long.

The rearrangement uses TRBV20-1 and TRBJ1-2; TRBD1 matches 8 bases. Per germline, CDR1 DFQATT and CDR2 SNEGSKA (reference sequence). The CDR3 is 14 amino acids. J lost 7 bases, V lost 3 bases, and 10 bases had no gene match. DNA of the CDR3: TGCAGTGCTAGTAAGGTACAGGGGGACGCTGGCTACACCTTC. It yields the protein CSASKVQGDAGYTF.

The gene calls are TRBV12-3 or TRBV12-4 and TRBJ2-7; TRBD1 matches at 7 bases. The V and J ends lost 6 bases and 12 bases, in that order; junction bases with no gene match: 5. The CDR3 loop spans 10 amino acids. This CDR3 is CASRRQGLYF. Written as DNA, the CDR3 is TGTGCCAGCAGGCGACAGGGTCTGTACTTC.